Below, 20 T cell receptor beta chains from the same sample are listed, as sequenced in a study of blood T cells in healthy people across ages. A second PCR of 7 to 11 cycles used a sample-barcoded 5' primer and a J-beta primer mix. TCRdb itself ran the 5' RACE reads through MiXCR, one entry per CDR3 protein. Among about a million distinct CDR3 sequences listed, roughly 52% were seen once. Sequenced material: blood. Receptors originate from a young man in good health.

This chain joins TRBV18 and TRBJ2-7; D call uncertain. This CDR3 contains 15 residues. CDR1 and CDR2 from the germline V gene are KGHSH and LQKENI. The V gene lost 3 bases and the J gene lost 1 base, with 13 bases spanning the gap. The CDR3 DNA follows: TGTGCCAGCTCACCCAAGGATAGCATTTCCTACGAGCAGTACTTC. Translating it yields CASSPKDSISYEQYF.

The J gene is TRBJ2-5, the V gene TRBV29-1; a possible D gene is TRBD2 (6 bases). Germline V lookup: CDR1 SQVTM, CDR2 ANQGSEA. This CDR3 is 13 amino acids long. The V end lost 6 bases, the J end lost 2 bases, and 13 bases lay between the germline ends. The chain's CDR3 is CSVAGGRQETQYF. CDR3 nucleotide sequence: TGCAGCGTAGCCGGGGGACGGCAAGAGACCCAGTACTTC.

This clonotype turned up a few times. The rearrangement uses TRBV29-1 and TRBJ1-6; the D gene is possibly TRBD1 (5 bases). CDR1 is SQVTM and CDR2 is ANQGSEA in the germline V gene. The CDR3 loop spans 13 amino acids. The V end lost 5 bases, the J end lost 7 bases, and 12 bases lay between the germline ends. The CDR3 reads CSVSPGLNSPLHF. DNA for the CDR3: TGCAGCGTTTCTCCGGGACTAAATTCACCCCTCCACTTT.

This chain connects TRBV5-5 to TRBJ2-7; D may be TRBD1 (5 bases). Germline values: CDR1 SGHKS, CDR2 YYEKEE (reference sequence). V lost 4 bases, J lost 1 base, and 9 bases lay in between. CDR3 length: 13 amino acids. CDR3: CASSTRVSYEQYF. CDR3 DNA sequence: TGTGCCAGCAGCACCAGGGTTTCCTACGAGCAGTACTTC. Full variable domain (remainder filled in from reference TRBV5-5 and TRBJ2-7): DAGVTQSPTHLIKTRGQQVTLRCSPISGHKSVSWYQQVLGQGPQFIFQYYEKEERGRGNFPDRFSARQFPNYSSELNVNALLLGDSALYLCASSTRVSYEQYFGPGTRLTVT.

The CDR3 here is CASSLERRVSYNEQYF. CDR3 coding DNA: TGTGCCAGCAGCTTAGAGCGGCGCGTGTCCTACAATGAGCAGTACTTC. The chain is built from TRBV7-2 and TRBJ2-7, with D maybe TRBD2 (5 bases). Trimming took 1 base from V and 7 from J, leaving 20 bases between them. The germline V gene encodes CDR1 SGHTA and CDR2 FQGNSA. The CDR3 length is 16 residues.

This clonotype was seen at least ten times. The CDR3 sequence is CASSFIASQPQHF. CDR3 bases: TGTGCCAGCAGCTTCATAGCAAGTCAGCCCCAGCATTTT. The chain joins TRBV7-2 to TRBJ1-5; D is undetermined. The CDR3 totals 13 residues. Trimming took 3 bases from V and 6 from J, leaving 9 bases between them. CDR1 is SGHTA and CDR2 is FQGNSA in the germline V gene.

Comment on this clonotype: The junction departs from the called germline gene at one end, perhaps through a read error. The V call is TRBV6-5, the J call TRBJ2-3; 11 nucleotides match TRBD2. CDR3 length equals 15 residues. Germline lookup yields CDR1 MNHEY and CDR2 SVGAGI. Here the CDR3 DNA reads TGTGCCGGCAGTCCACTAGCGGGGGACACGGATACGCAGTATTTT. Translating gives CAGSPLAGDTDTQYF.

In its sample, this clonotype was seen a few times. V gene TRBV3-1 combines with J gene TRBJ2-1; maybe TRBD2 (6 bases). Trimming stripped 1 base from V and 9 bases from J, with 16 bases between. This CDR3 contains 15 residues. The germline V gene has CDR1 LGHDT and CDR2 YNNKEL (reference sequence). This CDR3 reads CASSQGETRSGEQFF. The CDR3 DNA sequence: TGTGCCAGCAGCCAAGGAGAGACTAGAAGCGGTGAGCAGTTCTTC.

This rearrangement joins TRBV3-1 to TRBJ2-3, with TRBD1 as a possible D gene (6 bases). The V end was cut by 1 base, the J end by 3 bases, with 14 bases between. The CDR3 consists of 16 residues. Germline values: CDR1 LGHDT, CDR2 YNNKEL (reference sequence). CDR3 region: CASSQAPRGITDTQYF. Here the CDR3 DNA reads TGTGCCAGCAGCCAAGCGCCCAGGGGTATAACAGATACGCAGTATTTT.

This clonotype was observed a few times. The genes are TRBV18 and TRBJ1-2; D unresolved. The V end lost 2 bases, the J end lost 2 bases, and 12 bases lay between the germline ends. The germline V gene encodes CDR1 KGHSH and CDR2 LQKENI. The CDR3 has 15 residues. This CDR3 reads CASSPGEQVNYGYTF. The CDR3 bases are TGTGCCAGCTCACCAGGCGAGCAGGTGAACTATGGCTACACCTTC.

This clonotype has more than one count but fewer than ten. The CDR3, as DNA: TGTGCCACCAGTGATGAGGGCGACAGCCTCAATCAGCCCCAGCATTTT. Amino acid sequence: CATSDEGDSLNQPQHF. V usage is TRBV24-1 and J usage is TRBJ1-5, with D possibly matching TRBD1 (5 bases). The CDR3 consists of 16 residues. Trimming left V 3 bases short and J 3 bases short, with 14 bases between. The germline V gene encodes CDR1 KGHDR and CDR2 SFDVKD.

There are a few counts of this clonotype. V is TRBV27 and J is TRBJ1-6; tentatively, D is TRBD1 (6 bases). Germline V gene lookup returns CDR1 MNHEY and CDR2 SMNVEV (reference sequence). This CDR3 spans 16 amino acids. Trimming took off 4 bases at V and 0 bases at J, with 10 bases between the two ends. The CDR3 reads CASSSTGRSYNSPLHF. In DNA, the CDR3 is TGTGCCAGCAGTTCGACAGGACGCTCCTATAATTCACCCCTCCACTTT.

The rearrangement links TRBV6-1 to TRBJ2-7, with D possibly matching TRBD1 (6 bases). Germline V lookup: CDR1 MNHNS, CDR2 SASEGT. This CDR3 region has 15 residues. V lost 5 bases and J 6 bases, leaving 20 bases between the germline ends. CDR3 sequence: CASSRGHPDVGEQYF. For the CDR3, the DNA is TGTGCCAGCAGTAGGGGACATCCAGATGTAGGCGAGCAGTACTTC.

The gene calls are TRBV10-3 and TRBJ2-3, with TRBD2 as a possible D gene (5 bases). Looked up from germline, CDR1 is ENHRY and CDR2 is SYGVKD. The V end was cut by 4 bases, the J end by 6 bases, with 20 bases between. There are 16 residues in the CDR3. The chain's CDR3 is CAISALIRTGGDTQYF. As DNA, the CDR3 is TGTGCCATCAGTGCCCTAATTCGGACGGGCGGGGATACGCAGTATTTT.

The table lists this clonotype with a few counts. This chain uses TRBV6-5 with TRBJ2-5; possibly TRBD1 for D (5 bases). Germline V gives CDR1 MNHEY, CDR2 SVGAGI. This CDR3 has 13 residues. Trimming removed 7 bases at V and 2 bases at J, with 11 bases between. CDR3 sequence reads: CASIGQPQETQYF. The CDR3 DNA sequence: TGTGCCAGCATCGGACAACCTCAAGAGACCCAGTACTTC.

The chain joins TRBV27 to TRBJ2-3, with D tentatively TRBD2 (5 bases). In germline, CDR1 is MNHEY, CDR2 SMNVEV (reference sequence). The germline V and J ends were trimmed by 9 bases and 2 bases, with 12 bases remaining between them. The CDR3 is made up of 13 amino acids. The CDR3 loop reads CASLNGDTDTQYF. Here the CDR3 DNA reads TGTGCCAGTTTGAACGGGGACACAGATACGCAGTATTTT.

The rearrangement uses TRBV5-1 and TRBJ2-5, with D possibly being TRBD1 (5 bases). Judging by the DNA end, TRBJ2-7 fits better; the J call may be wrong. This CDR3 region has 14 residues. Looked up from germline, CDR1 is SGHRS and CDR2 is YFSETQ. The CDR3 nucleotides are TGCGCCAGCAGCAAGGACCAGGGTTGGAGCGAGCAGTACTTC. Translating it yields CASSKDQGWSEQYF.

This clonotype was observed at least ten times. The rearrangement links TRBV6-2 or TRBV6-3 to TRBJ2-1; 7 nucleotides align to TRBD1. J was trimmed by 6 bases and V by 2 bases; bases with no gene match: 4. The CDR3 extends over 14 amino acids. Germline-derived CDR1 and CDR2 are MNHEY and SVGEGT. The CDR3 DNA reads as TGTGCCAGCAGTTACGGGACAGAACCCAATGAGCAGTTCTTC. Amino acid sequence: CASSYGTEPNEQFF.

The chain links TRBV6-4 to TRBJ2-3, with 8 positions matching TRBD2. This CDR3 is 15 amino acids long. V lost 3 bases and J lost 2; bases outside the gene matches: 4. Germline assignment: CDR1 MRHNA and CDR2 SNTAGT. The CDR3 loop is CASSERRGATDTQYF. As DNA, the CDR3 is TGTGCCAGCAGTGAGCGGCGGGGGGCCACAGATACGCAGTATTTT.

This chain connects TRBV5-1 to TRBJ2-4; D is undetermined. Germline CDR1 and CDR2: SGHRS and YFSETQ. There are 13 residues in the CDR3. V shed 0 bases and J shed 7 bases, with 8 bases lying between them. DNA for the CDR3: TGCGCCAGCAGCTTGGGCAAGGGCAACATTCAGTACTTC. Translated, it gives CASSLGKGNIQYF.